The 21 T cell receptor beta chains given below trace back to one sample, sequenced in a study of Graves' ophthalmopathy and Graves' hyperthyroidism. The authors amplified TCR beta CDR3 regions, and they did so from RNA transcripts for repertoire sequencing. HTBI-primed RT-PCR formed the first round, and a multiplex PCR formed the second. A single record per CDR3 protein comes from TCRdb applying MiXCR to the multiplex PCR reads. The sample lists over a million distinct CDR3 sequences; 35% to 40% were seen once. Sequencing input: peripheral blood or thyroid tissue (not recorded which). These TCRs come from an adult man with Graves' hyperthyroidism.

The chain employs TRBV6-4 and TRBJ2-5, with unresolved D. Per the germline V gene, CDR1 is MRHNA and CDR2 is SNTAGT. Trimming took 11 bases from V and 4 from J, leaving 17 bases between them. This CDR3 comprises 13 residues. For the CDR3, the DNA is TGTGCCTCCAGCTTTAGCCCAGGAGAGACCCAGTACTTC. Its protein is CASSFSPGETQYF.

This clonotype showed up just once. One end of the junction does not line up with germline, which may come from a read error. The chain has TRBV12-3 or TRBV12-4 and TRBJ2-7; possible D gene TRBD1, 5 bases. The CDR3 spans 12 residues. The CDR3 loop is CVSSLGPYEQYF. CDR3 bases: TGTGTCAGCAGTTTGGGGCCGTACGAGCAGTACTTC.

The chain recombines TRBV7-2 with TRBJ2-1; 8 bases line up with TRBD2. The CDR3 runs 15 residues. The junction had 7 bases not matched to a gene; V was cut back by 5 bases and J by 4 bases. CDR1 is SGHTA, CDR2 FQGNSA, per germline. CDR3 region: CASSNSGGPYNEQFF. The CDR3 region has the DNA TGTGCCAGCAGCAACAGCGGGGGACCTTACAATGAGCAGTTCTTC.

This clonotype was detected ten times or more. The J gene is TRBJ2-5, the V gene TRBV29-1; 12 nucleotides line up with TRBD1. V was pared by 8 bases and J by 5 bases, with 9 bases of the junction left unmatched. The CDR3 is 14 residues long. From germline, CDR1 is SQVTM and CDR2 ANQGSEA. CDR3 loop: CSFRDRGHAETQYF. In nucleotides, the CDR3 is TGCAGCTTCCGGGACAGGGGGCATGCGGAGACCCAGTACTTC.

This clonotype came up a few times. A junction boundary mismatches the germline segment, possibly from a read error. J is TRBJ2-2 and V is TRBV10-3; TRBD1 matches 7 bases. The CDR3 runs to 13 residues. Germline V CDR1 and CDR2: ENHRY, SYGVKD. The CDR3 region has the DNA TGTGCCATCGGTGAGACAGGGACCTACGAGCTGTTTTTT. Protein: CAIGETGTYELFF.

The chain recombines TRBV5-1 with TRBJ2-7; D is possibly TRBD2 (5 bases). The CDR3 totals 15 residues. Germline-derived CDR1 and CDR2 are SGHRS and YFSETQ. V lost 2 bases, J lost 3 bases, and 15 bases lay in between. CDR3 nucleotides: TGCGCCAGCAGCTTCTTCGGGGAAGTCCTCTACGAGCAGTACTTC. It encodes CASSFFGEVLYEQYF.

This clonotype was detected many times. This chain joins TRBV10-3 and TRBJ2-7; 7 nucleotides agree with TRBD2. Per the germline V gene, CDR1 is ENHRY and CDR2 is SYGVKD. V lost 3 bases, J lost 4 bases, and 9 bases stayed unmatched. The CDR3 spans 15 residues. CDR3 residues: CAISESRGRLYEQYF. DNA of the CDR3: TGTGCCATCAGTGAATCCCGCGGGAGACTATACGAGCAGTACTTC.

The chain employs TRBV10-3 and TRBJ1-1, with a tentative D call TRBD1 (5 bases). The germline gives CDR1 ENHRY, CDR2 SYGVKD. V lost 7 bases and J 3 bases, leaving 12 bases between the germline ends. The CDR3 is 13 amino acids. CDR3 region: CAIKDTTYTEAFF. CDR3 bases: TGTGCCATCAAGGACACTACCTACACTGAAGCTTTCTTT.

The chain couples TRBV7-9 to TRBJ1-2, with TRBD1 matching 10 bases. The CDR3 is 15 amino acids. Trimming cost V 1 base and J 8 bases; bases outside gene matches: 7. Germline V gene lookup returns CDR1 SEHNR and CDR2 FQNEAQ (reference sequence). The CDR3 region is CASSLGRQGAKGYTF. CDR3 nucleotide sequence: TGTGCCAGCAGCTTAGGCAGACAGGGGGCGAAAGGCTACACCTTC.

The rearrangement joins TRBV2 to TRBJ2-3; D may be TRBD1 (5 bases). Trimming shortened V by 4 bases and J by 4 bases, and 9 bases separated the two germline ends. This CDR3 has 13 amino acids. Germline CDR1 SNHLY, CDR2 FYNNEI. This chain's CDR3 is CASSVETADTQYF. The CDR3 DNA is TGTGCCAGCAGTGTCGAGACAGCAGATACGCAGTATTTT.

This clonotype has a single count. CDR3 sequence (DNA): TGTGCCAGCACCGTGGGCAGCGATGAAAAACTGTTTTTT. Translated: CASTVGSDEKLFF. The gene calls are TRBV7-2 and TRBJ1-4; D is uncertain. Germline V gene lookup returns CDR1 SGHTA and CDR2 FQGNSA. This CDR3 is 13 amino acids long. V shed 7 bases and J shed 6 bases, with 12 bases lying between them.

This clonotype was found a few times. This sequence joins TRBV4-3 and TRBJ1-2; 9 bases map to TRBD1. The CDR3 sequence is 17 residues long. After removal of 0 bases from V and 7 bases from J, the junction contained 12 bases not matched to a gene. CDR1 LGHNA and CDR2 YSLEER come from the germline V gene. DNA of the CDR3: TGCGCCAGCAGCCAAGATCTGGGACAGGGAAGGAGTCGTGGCTACACCTTC. Translated: CASSQDLGQGRSRGYTF.

Comments on this clonotype: A much larger clone differs from this one at a single base, so this may be a read error. The rearrangement links TRBV9 to TRBJ2-7; 11 bases match TRBD2. In germline, CDR1 is SGDLS, CDR2 YYNGEE. This CDR3 has 14 residues. This CDR3 is CAGSVTSGESEQYF. In nucleotides, the CDR3 is TGTGCCGGCAGCGTGACTAGCGGGGAGAGTGAGCAGTACTTC. The full variable domain, rest sourced from reference TRBV9 and TRBJ2-7, is DSGVTQTPKHLITATGQRVTLRCSPRSGDLSVYWYQQSLDQGLQFLIQYYNGEERAKGNILERFSAQQFPDLHSELNLSSLELGDSALYFCAGSVTSGESEQYFGPGTRLTVT.

This clonotype has just a few counts. The chain has TRBV20-1 and TRBJ1-2; tentatively, D is TRBD1 (6 bases). Trimming stripped 3 bases from V and 5 bases from J, with 16 bases between. This CDR3 comprises 14 residues. CDR1 and CDR2 from the germline V gene are DFQATT and SNEGSKA (reference sequence). CDR3 nucleotides: TGCAGTGCTAGGGGCACCTCCCAGGGGTATGGCTACACCTTC. Its translation is CSARGTSQGYGYTF.

In this sample, this clonotype turned up many times. This chain links TRBV2 with TRBJ2-2, with unresolved D. The germline V gene has CDR1 SNHLY and CDR2 FYNNEI. Trimming pared 7 bases from V and 11 bases from J, leaving 17 bases between. There are 13 residues in the CDR3. This CDR3 reads CASTPGLFGELFF. CDR3 DNA: TGTGCCAGCACCCCTGGGTTGTTCGGAGAGCTGTTTTTT.

This chain joins TRBV9 and TRBJ1-6; D uncertain. Germline CDR1 is SGDLS and CDR2 is YYNGEE. The CDR3 has 12 residues. V dropped 0 bases and J dropped 10 bases, with 5 bases sitting between them. The CDR3 reads CASSVDASPLHF. The CDR3 coding sequence is TGTGCCAGCAGCGTAGACGCATCACCCCTCCACTTT.

This clonotype was observed a handful of times. The chain has TRBV4-3 and TRBJ2-7, with D perhaps being TRBD1 or TRBD2 (5 bases each). V was trimmed by 3 bases and J by 1 base, leaving 16 bases between them. The CDR3 totals 16 residues. CDR1 and CDR2 (germline): LGHNA, YSLEER. CDR3 bases: TGCGCCAGCAGCCAGGAGGCGCAGGGTTATTCCTACGAGCAGTACTTC. This codes for CASSQEAQGYSYEQYF.

Worth noting for this clonotype: A clone one base away is much larger, so this may be a read error. The V gene is TRBV5-8, the J gene TRBJ1-3; maybe TRBD1 (5 bases). Trimming removed 1 base from V and 4 bases from J, with 15 bases in between. The CDR3 runs to 16 residues. Germline CDR1 and CDR2: SGHTS and YDEGEE. Here the CDR3 reads CASSLWREGRGNTIYF. CDR3 coding DNA: TGTGCCAGCAGCTTGTGGCGGGAGGGGCGCGGAAACACCATATATTTT. The full variable domain, with the rest looked up from reference TRBV5-8 and TRBJ1-3, is EAGVTQSPTHLIKTRGQQATLRCSPISGHTSVYWYQQALGLGLQFLLWYDEGEERNRGNFPPRFSGRQFPNYSSELNVNALELEDSALYLCASSLWREGRGNTIYFGEGSWLTVV.

The table lists this clonotype with a few counts. V and J are TRBV20-1 and TRBJ2-5; a weak D match, TRBD2 (5 bases). The CDR3 sequence is 12 residues long. Trimming took off 3 bases at V and 3 bases at J, with 8 bases between the two ends. Germline V gives CDR1 DFQATT, CDR2 SNEGSKA (reference sequence). The DNA for the CDR3 is TGCAGTGCTAGTGAGGGAAAAGAGACCCAGTACTTC. Protein product: CSASEGKETQYF.

The sample holds many counts of this clonotype. The chain is built from TRBV5-8 and TRBJ1-2, with D hard to call. CDR1 and CDR2 (germline): SGHTS, YDEGEE. Trimming removed 4 bases at V and 5 bases at J, with 12 bases between. The length of the CDR3 is 13 residues. The CDR3 loop reads CASSPLLGYGYTF. CDR3 DNA: TGTGCCAGCAGCCCTCTTCTTGGGTATGGCTACACCTTC. Complete variable domain (other parts from reference TRBV5-8 and TRBJ1-2): EAGVTQSPTHLIKTRGQQATLRCSPISGHTSVYWYQQALGLGLQFLLWYDEGEERNRGNFPPRFSGRQFPNYSSELNVNALELEDSALYLCASSPLLGYGYTFGSGTRLTVV.

As concerns this clonotype: No conserved phenylalanine or tryptophan is present at the end of the CDR3, so a read error is the likely explanation. No DNA is shown, since the ends of the CDR3 on it are uncertain; the CDR3 is the one TCRdb lists. The rearrangement links TRBV15 to TRBJ2-6; the DNA was not used to check the table's D call, TRBD1. The CDR3 region is 12 residues in length, termini included. Germline V gives CDR1 LNHNV, CDR2 YYDKDF (reference sequence). This chain's CDR3 is CATSGRTSRGVS.